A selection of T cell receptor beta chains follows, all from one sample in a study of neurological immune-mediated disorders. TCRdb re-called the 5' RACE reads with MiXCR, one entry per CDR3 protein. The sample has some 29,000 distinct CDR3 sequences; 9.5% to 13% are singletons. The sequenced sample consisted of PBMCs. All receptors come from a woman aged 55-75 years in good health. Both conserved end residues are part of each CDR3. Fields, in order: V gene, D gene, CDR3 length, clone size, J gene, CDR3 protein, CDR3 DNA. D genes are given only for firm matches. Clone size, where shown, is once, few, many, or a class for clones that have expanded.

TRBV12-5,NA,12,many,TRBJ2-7,CASGLVRYEQYF,TGTGCTAGTGGTTTGGTACGCTACGAGCAGTACTTC
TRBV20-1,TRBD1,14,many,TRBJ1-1,CSARGQGEDTEAFF,TGCAGTGCTAGAGGACAGGGGGAGGACACTGAAGCTTTCTTT
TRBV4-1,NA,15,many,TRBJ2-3,CASSQVGRGPDTQYF,TGCGCCAGCAGCCAAGTCGGCAGGGGCCCAGATACGCAGTATTTT
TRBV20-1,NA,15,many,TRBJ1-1,CSARMGADRNTEAFF,TGCAGTGCCCGTATGGGTGCGGACAGGAACACTGAAGCTTTCTTT
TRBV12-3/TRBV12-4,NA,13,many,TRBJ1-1,CASRGTMGTEAFF,TGTGCCAGCAGGGGTACCATGGGCACTGAAGCTTTCTTT
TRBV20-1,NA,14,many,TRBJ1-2,CSAREGTKWEGYTF,TGCAGTGCTAGAGAGGGGACTAAATGGGAGGGCTACACCTTC
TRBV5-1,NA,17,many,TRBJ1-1,CASSLVGALPMNTEAFF,TGCGCCAGCAGCTTGGTAGGGGCGCTCCCTATGAACACTGAAGCTTTCTTT
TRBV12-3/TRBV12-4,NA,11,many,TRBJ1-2,CASSWGYGYTF,TGTGCCAGCAGTTGGGGCTATGGCTACACCTTC
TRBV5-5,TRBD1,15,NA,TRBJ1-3,CASSHYNRGPATIYF,TGTGCCAGCAGCCATTACAACAGGGGACCGGCCACCATATATTTT
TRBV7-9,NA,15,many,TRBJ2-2,CASSSVATYSGELFF,TGTGCCAGCAGTTCCGTGGCCACATATTCCGGGGAGCTGTTTTTT
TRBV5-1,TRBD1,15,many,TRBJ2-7,CASSSVTGGSGEQYF,TGCGCCAGCAGCTCGGTGACAGGGGGCTCGGGAGAGCAGTACTTC
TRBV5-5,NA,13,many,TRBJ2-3,CASSLVRSDTQYF,TGTGCCAGCAGCTTGGTTCGCTCGGATACGCAGTATTTT
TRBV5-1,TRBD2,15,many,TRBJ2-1,CASSLGTSSYNEQFF,TGCGCCAGCAGCTTGGGGACTAGCTCCTACAATGAGCAGTTCTTC